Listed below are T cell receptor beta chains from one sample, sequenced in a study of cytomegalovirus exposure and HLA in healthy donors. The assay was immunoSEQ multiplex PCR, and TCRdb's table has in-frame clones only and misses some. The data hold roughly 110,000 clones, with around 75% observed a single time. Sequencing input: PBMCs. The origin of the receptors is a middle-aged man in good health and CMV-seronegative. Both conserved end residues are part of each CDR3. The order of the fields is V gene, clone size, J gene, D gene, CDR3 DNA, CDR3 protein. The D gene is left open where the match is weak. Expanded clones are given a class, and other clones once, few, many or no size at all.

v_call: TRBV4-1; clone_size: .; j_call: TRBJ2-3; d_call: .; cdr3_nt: TGCGCCAGCAGCCAAGATGGACTCATGGGGGATACGCAGTATTTT; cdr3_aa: CASSQDGLMGDTQYF
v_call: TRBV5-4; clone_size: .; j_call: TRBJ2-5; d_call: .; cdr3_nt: TGTGCCAGCAGTATAAAAGAGACCCAGTACTTC; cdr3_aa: CASSIKETQYF
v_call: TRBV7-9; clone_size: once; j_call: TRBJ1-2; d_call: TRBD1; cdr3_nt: TGTGCCAGCAGCTGGTATGGACAGGGGTCCGAGAACTATGGCTACACCTTC; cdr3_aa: CASSWYGQGSENYGYTF
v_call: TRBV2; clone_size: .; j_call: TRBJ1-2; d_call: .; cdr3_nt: TGTGCCAGCAGTGAAATGAGGGCTGATGGCTACACCTTC; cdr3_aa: CASSEMRADGYTF
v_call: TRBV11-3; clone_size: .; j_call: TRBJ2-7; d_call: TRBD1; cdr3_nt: TGTGCCAGCAGCTTAGGACGGGACAGTTCCTACGAGCAGTACTTC; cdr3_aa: CASSLGRDSSYEQYF
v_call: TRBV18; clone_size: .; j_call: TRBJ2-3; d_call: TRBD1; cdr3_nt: TGTGCCAGCTCACCAATCGGGACAGGCACAGATACGCAGTATTTT; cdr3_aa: CASSPIGTGTDTQYF
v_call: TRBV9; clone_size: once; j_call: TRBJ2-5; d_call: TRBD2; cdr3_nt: TGTGCCAGCAGCGTTTCGGGACTAGTTTCGGAGACCCAGTACTTC; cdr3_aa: CASSVSGLVSETQYF
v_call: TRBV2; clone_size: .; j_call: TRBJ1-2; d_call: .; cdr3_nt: TGTGCCAGCAGTGAACAGGGCCCCTATGGCTACACCTTC; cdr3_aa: CASSEQGPYGYTF
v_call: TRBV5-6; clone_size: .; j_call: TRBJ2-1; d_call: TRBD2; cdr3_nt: TGTGCCAGCAGTCATCGTGTTTCGGCGGGGGGGCTAAATGAGCAGTTCTTC; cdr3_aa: CASSHRVSAGGLNEQFF
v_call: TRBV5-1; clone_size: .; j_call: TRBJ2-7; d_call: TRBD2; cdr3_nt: TGCGCCAGCAGCTTGGACGCCACTAGCGGGGAACCCTACGAGCAGTACTTC; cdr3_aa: CASSLDATSGEPYEQYF
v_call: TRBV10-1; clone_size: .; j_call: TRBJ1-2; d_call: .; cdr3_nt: TGCGCCAGCAGTGAGTACAGGGACTATGGCTACACCTTC; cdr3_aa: CASSEYRDYGYTF
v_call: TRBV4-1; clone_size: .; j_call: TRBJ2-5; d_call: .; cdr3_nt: TGCGCCAGCAGCCGCGGGTCTCCAGCCTCCCAAGAGACCCAGTACTTC; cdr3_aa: CASSRGSPASQETQYF
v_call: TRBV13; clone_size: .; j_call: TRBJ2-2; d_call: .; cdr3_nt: TGTGCCAGCAGCTTTTACTCCACAAGAACCGGGGGGCTGTTTTTT; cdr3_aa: CASSFYSTRTGGLFF
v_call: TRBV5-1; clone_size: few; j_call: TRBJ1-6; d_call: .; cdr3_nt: TGCGCCAGCAGCTTATTTAGCTCCTATAATTCACCCCTCCACTTT; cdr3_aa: CASSLFSSYNSPLHF
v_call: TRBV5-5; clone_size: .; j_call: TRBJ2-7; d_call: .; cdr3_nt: TGTGCCAGCAGGGGGACTTACGAGCAGTACTTC; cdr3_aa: CASRGTYEQYF
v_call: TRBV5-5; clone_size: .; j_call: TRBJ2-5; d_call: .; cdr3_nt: TGTGCCAGCAGCTTGTACAGGGCCTCTAAAGAGACCCAGTACTTC; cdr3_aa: CASSLYRASKETQYF
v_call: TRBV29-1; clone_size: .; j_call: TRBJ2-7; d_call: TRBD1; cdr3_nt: TGCAGCGCCCGGGACGGGACAGGAGGATACTACGAGCAGTACTTC; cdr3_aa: CSARDGTGGYYEQYF
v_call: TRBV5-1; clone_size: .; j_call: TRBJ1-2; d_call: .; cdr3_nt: TGCGCCAGCAGCACGGACGGGACGGACTCGGGGGGTTACACCTTC; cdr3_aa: CASSTDGTDSGGYTF
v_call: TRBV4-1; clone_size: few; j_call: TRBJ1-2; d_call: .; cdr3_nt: TGCGCCAGCAGCCAAGCTTCCGGAGAGAACTATGGCTACACCTTC; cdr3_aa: CASSQASGENYGYTF
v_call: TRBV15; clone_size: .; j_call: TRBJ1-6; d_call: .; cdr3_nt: TGTGCCACCAGCAAAAACAATCTTAATTCACCCCTCCACTTT; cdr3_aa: CATSKNNLNSPLHF
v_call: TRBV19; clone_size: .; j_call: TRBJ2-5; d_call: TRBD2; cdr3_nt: TGTGCCAGTAGCGGCGGGGGGAAACAGACCCAGTACTTC; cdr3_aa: CASSGGGKQTQYF
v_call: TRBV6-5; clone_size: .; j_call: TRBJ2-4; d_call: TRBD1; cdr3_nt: TGTGCCAGCAGTTACTCGGTCGACAGGGGGAACATTCAGTACTTC; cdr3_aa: CASSYSVDRGNIQYF
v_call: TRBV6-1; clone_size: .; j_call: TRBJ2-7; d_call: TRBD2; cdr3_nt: TGTGCCAGCAGTGATTCGACTAGCGGGGCCTACGAGCAGTACTTC; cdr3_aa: CASSDSTSGAYEQYF
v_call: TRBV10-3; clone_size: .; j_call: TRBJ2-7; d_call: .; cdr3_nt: TGTGCCATCAGTGCCGGACAGCCGTCCTACGAGCAGTACTTC; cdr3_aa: CAISAGQPSYEQYF
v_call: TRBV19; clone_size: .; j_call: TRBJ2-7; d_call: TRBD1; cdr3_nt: TGTGCCAGTAGTCGCACGACAGGGGCCGGCTACGAGCAGTACTTC; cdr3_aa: CASSRTTGAGYEQYF
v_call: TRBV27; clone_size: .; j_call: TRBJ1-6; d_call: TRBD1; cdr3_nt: TGTGCCAGCAGGGACAGGGTGCGGAATTCACCCCTCCACTTT; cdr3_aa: CASRDRVRNSPLHF
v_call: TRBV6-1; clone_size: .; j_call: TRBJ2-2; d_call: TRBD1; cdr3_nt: TGTGCCAGAGGGGGCTACAACGGGGAGCTGTTTTTT; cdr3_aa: CARGGYNGELFF
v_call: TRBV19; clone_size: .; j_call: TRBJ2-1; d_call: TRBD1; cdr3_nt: TGTGCCAGTAGTTCAGGGCACGGGACAGGGGGAGTCAATGAGCAGTTCTTC; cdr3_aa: CASSSGHGTGGVNEQFF
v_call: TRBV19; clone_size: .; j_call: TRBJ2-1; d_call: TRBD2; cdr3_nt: TGTGCCAGTAGTATAGCCTCGCGGGGGGGCCTAGGTGAGCAGTTCTTC; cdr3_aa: CASSIASRGGLGEQFF
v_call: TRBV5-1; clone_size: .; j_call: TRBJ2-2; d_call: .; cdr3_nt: TGCGCCAGCAGCTTGGCTTTGGGCCGGGGCGGGGAGCTGTTTTTT; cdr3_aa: CASSLALGRGGELFF
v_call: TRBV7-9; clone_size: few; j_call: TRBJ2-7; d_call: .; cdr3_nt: TGTGCCAGCAGACTAACGGGTGTAGGAGAGCAGTACTTC; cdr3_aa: CASRLTGVGEQYF
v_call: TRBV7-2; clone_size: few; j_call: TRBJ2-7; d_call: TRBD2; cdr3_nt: TGTGCCAGCAGCTTAGGGACTAGCGGGTCCTACGAGCAGTACTTC; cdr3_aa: CASSLGTSGSYEQYF
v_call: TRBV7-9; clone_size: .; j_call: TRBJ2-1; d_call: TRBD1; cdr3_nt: TGTGCCAGCAGCCCGGTGGGACAGGGAACCTACAATGAGCAGTTCTTC; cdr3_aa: CASSPVGQGTYNEQFF
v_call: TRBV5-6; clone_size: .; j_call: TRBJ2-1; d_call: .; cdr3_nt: TGTGCCAGCAGCTTCCTCCGACAGTCCTACAATGAGCAGTTCTTC; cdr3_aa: CASSFLRQSYNEQFF
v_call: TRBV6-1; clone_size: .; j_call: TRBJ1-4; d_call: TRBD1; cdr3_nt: TGTGCCAGCAGTGGATACGGGACAGACAATGAAAAACTGTTTTTT; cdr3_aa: CASSGYGTDNEKLFF
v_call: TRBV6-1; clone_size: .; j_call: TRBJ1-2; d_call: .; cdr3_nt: TGTGCCAGCAGTGAAGTTAGGGGTGTGGGTGGCTACACCTTC; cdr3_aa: CASSEVRGVGGYTF
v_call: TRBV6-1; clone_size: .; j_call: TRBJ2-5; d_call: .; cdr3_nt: TGTGCCAGCAGTGAAGTAGGGGGGGAAGAGACCCAGTACTTC; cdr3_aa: CASSEVGGEETQYF
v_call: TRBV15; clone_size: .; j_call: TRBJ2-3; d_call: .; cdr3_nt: TGTGCCACCAGCAGAGATCAGGGAGGGGGGGGAATGCAGTATTTT; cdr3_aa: CATSRDQGGGGMQYF
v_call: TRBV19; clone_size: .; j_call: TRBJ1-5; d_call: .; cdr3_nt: TGTGCCAGTACCCCGGCCAGGGAGGGTCAGCCCCAGCATTTT; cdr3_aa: CASTPAREGQPQHF
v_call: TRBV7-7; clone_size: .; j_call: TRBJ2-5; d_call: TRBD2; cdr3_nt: TGTGCCAGCAGCTTAGAAGGGCTAGCGGAAGAGACCCAGTACTTC; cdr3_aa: CASSLEGLAEETQYF